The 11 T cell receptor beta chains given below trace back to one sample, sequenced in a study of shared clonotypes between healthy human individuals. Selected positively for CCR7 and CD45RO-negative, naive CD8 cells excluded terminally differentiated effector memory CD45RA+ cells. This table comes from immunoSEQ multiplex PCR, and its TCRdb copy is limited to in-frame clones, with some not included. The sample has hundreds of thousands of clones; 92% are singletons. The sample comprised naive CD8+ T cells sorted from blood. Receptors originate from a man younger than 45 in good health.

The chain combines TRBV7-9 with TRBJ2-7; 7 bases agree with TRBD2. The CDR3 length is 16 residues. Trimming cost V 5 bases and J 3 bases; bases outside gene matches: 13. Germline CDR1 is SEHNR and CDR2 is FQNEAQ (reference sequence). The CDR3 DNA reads TGTGCCAGCAGCCCAGCCGCCAAGGGAGGGGTCTACGAGCAGTACTTC. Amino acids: CASSPAAKGGVYEQYF.

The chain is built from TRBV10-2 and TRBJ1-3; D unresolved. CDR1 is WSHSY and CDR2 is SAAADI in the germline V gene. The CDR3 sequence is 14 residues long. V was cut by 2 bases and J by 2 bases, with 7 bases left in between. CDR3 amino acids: CASSENGAGNTIYF. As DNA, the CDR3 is TGCGCCAGCAGTGAGAACGGGGCTGGAAACACCATATATTTT.

The DNA for the CDR3 is TGTGCCAGCCTAAAGCTCGTGACTAGCTCCTACAATGAGCAGTTCTTC. Amino acid sequence: CASLKLVTSSYNEQFF. The V call is TRBV7-9, the J call TRBJ2-1; possible D gene TRBD2, 6 bases. V was clipped by 8 bases and J by 0 bases, with 17 bases between them. Per germline, CDR1 SEHNR and CDR2 FQNEAQ (reference sequence). The CDR3 covers 16 residues. Full variable domain (remainder filled in from reference TRBV7-9 and TRBJ2-1): DTGVSQNPRHKITKRGQNVTFRCDPISEHNRLYWYRQTLGQGPEFLTYFQNEAQLEKSRLLSDRFSAERPKGSFSTLEIQRTEQGDSAMYLCASLKLVTSSYNEQFFGPGTRLTVL.

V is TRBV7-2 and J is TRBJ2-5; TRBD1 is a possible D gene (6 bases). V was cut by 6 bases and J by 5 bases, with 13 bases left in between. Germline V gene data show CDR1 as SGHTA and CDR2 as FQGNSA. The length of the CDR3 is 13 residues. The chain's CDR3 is CASRHREGETQYF. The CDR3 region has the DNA TGTGCCAGCAGACACAGGGAAGGGGAGACCCAGTACTTC.

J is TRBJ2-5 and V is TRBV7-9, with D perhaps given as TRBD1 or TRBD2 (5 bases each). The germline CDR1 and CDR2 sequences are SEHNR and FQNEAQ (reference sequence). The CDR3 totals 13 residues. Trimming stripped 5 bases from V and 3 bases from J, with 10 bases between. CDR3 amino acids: CASSPGTEETQYF. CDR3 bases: TGTGCCAGCAGCCCCGGGACGGAAGAGACCCAGTACTTC.

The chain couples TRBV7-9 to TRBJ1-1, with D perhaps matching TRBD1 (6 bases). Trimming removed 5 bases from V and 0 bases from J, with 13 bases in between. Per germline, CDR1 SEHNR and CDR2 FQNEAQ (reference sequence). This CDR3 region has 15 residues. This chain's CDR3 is CASSPIQGVNTEAFF. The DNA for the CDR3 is TGTGCCAGCAGCCCAATACAGGGAGTGAACACTGAAGCTTTCTTT.

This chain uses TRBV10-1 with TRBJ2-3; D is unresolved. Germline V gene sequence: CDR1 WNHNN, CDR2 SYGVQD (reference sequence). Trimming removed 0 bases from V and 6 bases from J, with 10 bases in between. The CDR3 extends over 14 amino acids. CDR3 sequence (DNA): TGCGCCAGCAGTGAGTCAACCTTGTCTGATACGCAGTATTTT. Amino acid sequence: CASSESTLSDTQYF.

DNA of the CDR3: TGTGCCAGCAGGCCCCGCCAGCAGCACACCGGGGAGCTGTTTTTT. Its protein product is CASRPRQQHTGELFF. The V gene is TRBV28, the J gene TRBJ2-2; D gene unclear. Germline CDR1 is MDHEN and CDR2 is SYDVKM. Trimming removed 6 bases at V and 3 bases at J, with 14 bases between. The length of the CDR3 is 15 residues.

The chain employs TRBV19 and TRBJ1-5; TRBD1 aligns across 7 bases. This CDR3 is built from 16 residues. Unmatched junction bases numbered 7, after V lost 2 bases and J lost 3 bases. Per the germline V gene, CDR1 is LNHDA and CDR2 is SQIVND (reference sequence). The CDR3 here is CASSIRLGGINQPQHF. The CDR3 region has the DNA TGTGCCAGTAGTATAAGGTTAGGGGGCATCAATCAGCCCCAGCATTTT. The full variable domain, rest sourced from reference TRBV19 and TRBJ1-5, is DGGITQSPKYLFRKEGQNVTLSCEQNLNHDAMYWYRQDPGQGLRLIYYSQIVNDFQKGDIAEGYSVSREKKESFPLTVTSAQKNPTAFYLCASSIRLGGINQPQHFGDGTRLSIL.

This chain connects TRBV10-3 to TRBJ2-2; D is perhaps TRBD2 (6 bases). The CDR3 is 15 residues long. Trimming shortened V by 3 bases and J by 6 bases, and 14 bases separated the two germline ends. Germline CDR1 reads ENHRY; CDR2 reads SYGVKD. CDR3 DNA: TGTGCCATCAGTGATTTCACTTCGGGGGCCGGGGAGCTGTTTTTT. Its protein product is CAISDFTSGAGELFF.

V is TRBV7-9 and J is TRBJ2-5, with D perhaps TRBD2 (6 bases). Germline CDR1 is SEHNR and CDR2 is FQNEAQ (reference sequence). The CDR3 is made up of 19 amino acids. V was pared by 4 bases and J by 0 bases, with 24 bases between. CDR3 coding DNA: TGTGCCAGCAGCTCACACAGGTCCTGGGGACTGAACAACCAAGAGACCCAGTACTTC. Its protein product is CASSSHRSWGLNNQETQYF. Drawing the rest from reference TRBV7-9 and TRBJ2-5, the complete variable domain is DTGVSQNPRHKITKRGQNVTFRCDPISEHNRLYWYRQTLGQGPEFLTYFQNEAQLEKSRLLSDRFSAERPKGSFSTLEIQRTEQGDSAMYLCASSSHRSWGLNNQETQYFGPGTRLLVL.